This TCR beta chain was identified in a study of T cell responses to AZD1222 COVID-19 vaccine. Generated by immunoSEQ multiplex PCR, the TCRdb table keeps only in-frame clones and is missing some. The top ten hold less than 25% of the sample, which has 100,000 to 130,000 clones, around 91% seen once. With 4 bases removed from V and 6 bases from J, the gap between germline ends came to 8 bases. Looked up from germline, CDR1 is DFQATT and CDR2 is SNEGSKA (reference sequence). CDR3 length: 11 amino acids. Notes on the study in general: Regions left unmutated in variants are reportedly the target of nearly half of spike-specific TCRs.

Of note for this clone: Its antigen remains unidentified.

Specimen: peripheral blood, collected on day 0 of AZD1222 vaccination. The TCR comes from an adult in good health. This sequence joins TRBV20-1 and TRBJ2-3, with D unresolved. CDR3 sequence: CSATSGDTQYF. CDR3 coding DNA: TGCAGTGCTACCAGTGGGGATACGCAGTATTTT.